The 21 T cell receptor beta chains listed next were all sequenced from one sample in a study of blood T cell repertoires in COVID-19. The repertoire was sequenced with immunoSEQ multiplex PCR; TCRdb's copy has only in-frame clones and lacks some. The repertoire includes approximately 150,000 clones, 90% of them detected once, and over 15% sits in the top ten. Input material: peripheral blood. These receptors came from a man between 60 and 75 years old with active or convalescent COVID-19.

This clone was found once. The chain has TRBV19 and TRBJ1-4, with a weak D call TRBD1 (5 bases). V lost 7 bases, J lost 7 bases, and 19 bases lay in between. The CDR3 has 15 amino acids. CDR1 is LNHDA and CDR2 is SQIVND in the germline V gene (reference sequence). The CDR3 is CASTKLGQGGEKLFF. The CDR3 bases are TGTGCCAGTACCAAATTGGGCCAGGGCGGTGAAAAACTGTTTTTT.

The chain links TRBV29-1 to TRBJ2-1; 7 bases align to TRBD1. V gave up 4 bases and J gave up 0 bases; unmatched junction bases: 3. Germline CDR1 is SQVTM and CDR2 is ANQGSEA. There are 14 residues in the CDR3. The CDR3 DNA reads TGCAGCGTTGGTCGACAGGGCTCCTACAATGAGCAGTTCTTC. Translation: CSVGRQGSYNEQFF.

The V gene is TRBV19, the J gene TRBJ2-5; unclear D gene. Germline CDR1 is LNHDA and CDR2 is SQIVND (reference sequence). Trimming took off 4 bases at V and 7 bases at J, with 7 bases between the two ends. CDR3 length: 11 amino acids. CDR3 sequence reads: CASSSGLTQYF. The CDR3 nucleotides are TGTGCCAGTAGTAGCGGTTTGACCCAGTACTTC.

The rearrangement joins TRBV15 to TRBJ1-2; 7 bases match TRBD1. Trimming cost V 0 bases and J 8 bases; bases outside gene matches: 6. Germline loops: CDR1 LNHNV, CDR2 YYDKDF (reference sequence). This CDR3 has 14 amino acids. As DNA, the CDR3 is TGTGCCACCAGCAGAGATAGACAGGGCCGGGGCTACACCTTC. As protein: CATSRDRQGRGYTF.

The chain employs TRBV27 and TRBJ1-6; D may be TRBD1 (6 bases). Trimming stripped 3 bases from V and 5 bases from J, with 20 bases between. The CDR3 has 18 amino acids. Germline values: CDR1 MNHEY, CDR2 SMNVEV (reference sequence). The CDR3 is CASSFIEAPGQNNSPLHF. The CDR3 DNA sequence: TGTGCCAGCAGTTTTATCGAGGCGCCGGGACAAAATAATTCACCCCTCCACTTT.

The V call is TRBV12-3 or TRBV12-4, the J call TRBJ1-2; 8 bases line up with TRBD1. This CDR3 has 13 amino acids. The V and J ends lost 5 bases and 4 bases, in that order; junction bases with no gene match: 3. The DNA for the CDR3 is TGTGCCAGCAGTCAGGACAGGGCCTATGGCTACACCTTC. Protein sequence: CASSQDRAYGYTF.

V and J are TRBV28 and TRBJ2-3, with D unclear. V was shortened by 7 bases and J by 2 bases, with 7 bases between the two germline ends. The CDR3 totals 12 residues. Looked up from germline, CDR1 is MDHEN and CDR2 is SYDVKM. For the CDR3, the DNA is TGTGCCAGCACCACTTCCACAGATACGCAGTATTTT. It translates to CASTTSTDTQYF.

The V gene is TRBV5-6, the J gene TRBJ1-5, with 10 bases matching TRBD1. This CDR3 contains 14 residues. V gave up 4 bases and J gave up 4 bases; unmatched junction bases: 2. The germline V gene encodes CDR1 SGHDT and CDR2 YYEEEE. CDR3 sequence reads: CASSPGQGNQPQHF. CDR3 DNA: TGTGCCAGCAGCCCGGGACAGGGGAATCAGCCCCAGCATTTT.

CDR3 protein: CASSQVAGGGEKLFF. The CDR3 coding sequence is TGTGCCAGCAGCCAAGTCGCCGGGGGTGGTGAAAAACTGTTTTTT. This chain joins TRBV14 and TRBJ1-4; possible D gene TRBD1, 5 bases. In germline, CDR1 is SGHDN, CDR2 FVKESK. Trimming shortened V by 1 base and J by 7 bases, and 13 bases separated the two germline ends. The CDR3 has 15 amino acids.

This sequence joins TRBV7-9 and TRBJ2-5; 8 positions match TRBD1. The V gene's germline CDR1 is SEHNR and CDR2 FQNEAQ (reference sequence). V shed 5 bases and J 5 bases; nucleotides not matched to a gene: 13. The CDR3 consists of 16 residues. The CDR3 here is CASSPSGQGAGETQYF. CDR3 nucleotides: TGTGCCAGCAGCCCCTCTGGTCAGGGGGCCGGGGAGACCCAGTACTTC.

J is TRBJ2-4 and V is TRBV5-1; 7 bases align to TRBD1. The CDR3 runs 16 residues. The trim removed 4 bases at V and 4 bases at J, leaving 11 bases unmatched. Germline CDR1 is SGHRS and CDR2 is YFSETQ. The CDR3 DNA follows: TGCGCCAGCAGCAGGACAGGTCCGAGGGGGAAAAACATTCAGTACTTC. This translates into CASSRTGPRGKNIQYF.

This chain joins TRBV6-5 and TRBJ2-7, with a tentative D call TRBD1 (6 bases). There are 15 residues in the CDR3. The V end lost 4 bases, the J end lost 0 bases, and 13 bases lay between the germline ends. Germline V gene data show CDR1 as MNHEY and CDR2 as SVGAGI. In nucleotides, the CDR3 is TGTGCCAGCAGTTTTGGCCGGGACACCTCCTACGAGCAGTACTTC. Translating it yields CASSFGRDTSYEQYF.

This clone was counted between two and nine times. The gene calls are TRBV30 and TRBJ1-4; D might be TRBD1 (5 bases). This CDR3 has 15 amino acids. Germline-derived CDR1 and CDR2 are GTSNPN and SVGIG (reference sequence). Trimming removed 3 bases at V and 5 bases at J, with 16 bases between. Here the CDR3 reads CAWRPPGKLNEKLFF. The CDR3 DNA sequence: TGTGCCTGGAGGCCCCCAGGGAAGTTAAATGAAAAACTGTTTTTT.

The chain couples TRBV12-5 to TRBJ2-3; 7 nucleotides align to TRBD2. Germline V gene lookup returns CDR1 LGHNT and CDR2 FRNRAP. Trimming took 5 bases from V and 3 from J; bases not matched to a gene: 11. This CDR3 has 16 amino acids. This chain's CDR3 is CASGPQGSGSTDTQYF. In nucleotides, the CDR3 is TGTGCTAGTGGTCCCCAGGGTAGCGGGTCGACAGATACGCAGTATTTT.

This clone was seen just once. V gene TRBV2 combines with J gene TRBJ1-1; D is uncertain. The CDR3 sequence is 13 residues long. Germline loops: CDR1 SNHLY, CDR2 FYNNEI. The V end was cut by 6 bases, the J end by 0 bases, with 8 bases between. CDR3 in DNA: TGTGCCAGCAGATCCTTTCTGAACACTGAAGCTTTCTTT. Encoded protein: CASRSFLNTEAFF.

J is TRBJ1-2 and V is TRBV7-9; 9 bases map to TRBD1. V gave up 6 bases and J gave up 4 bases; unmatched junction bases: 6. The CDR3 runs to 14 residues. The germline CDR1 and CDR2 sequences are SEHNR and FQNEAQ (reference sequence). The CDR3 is CASRPKDRGYGYTF. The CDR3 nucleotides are TGTGCCAGCAGACCGAAGGACAGGGGCTATGGCTACACCTTC.

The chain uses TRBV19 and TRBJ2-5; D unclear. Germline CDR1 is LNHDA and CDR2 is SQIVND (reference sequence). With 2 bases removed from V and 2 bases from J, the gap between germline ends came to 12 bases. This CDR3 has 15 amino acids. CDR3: CASSIRPGRQETQYF. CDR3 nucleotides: TGTGCCAGTAGTATAAGGCCAGGCAGGCAAGAGACCCAGTACTTC.

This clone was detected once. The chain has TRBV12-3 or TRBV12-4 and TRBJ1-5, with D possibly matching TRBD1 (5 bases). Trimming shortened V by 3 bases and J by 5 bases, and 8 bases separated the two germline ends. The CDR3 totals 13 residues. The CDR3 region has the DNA TGTGCCAGCAGTTTGGGGGGGTATCAGCCCCAGCATTTT. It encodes CASSLGGYQPQHF.

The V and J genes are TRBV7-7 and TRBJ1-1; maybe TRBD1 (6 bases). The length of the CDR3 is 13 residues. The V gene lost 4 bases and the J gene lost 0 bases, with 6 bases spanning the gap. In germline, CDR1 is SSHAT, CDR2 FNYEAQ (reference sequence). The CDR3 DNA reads TGTGCCAGCAGCTGGACAGTGAACACTGAAGCTTTCTTT. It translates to CASSWTVNTEAFF. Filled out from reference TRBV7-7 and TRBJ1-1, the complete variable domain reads GAGVSQSPRYKVTKRGQDVTLRCDPISSHATLYWYQQALGQGPEFLTYFNYEAQPDKSGLPSDRFSAERPEGSISTLTIQRTEQRDSAMYRCASSWTVNTEAFFGQGTRLTVV.

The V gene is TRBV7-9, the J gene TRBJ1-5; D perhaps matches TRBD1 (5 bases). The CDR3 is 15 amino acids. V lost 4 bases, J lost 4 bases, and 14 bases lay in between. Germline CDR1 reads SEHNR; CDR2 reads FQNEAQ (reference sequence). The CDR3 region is CASSSGDSPNQPQHF. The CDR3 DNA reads TGTGCCAGCAGCTCCGGCGACAGTCCGAATCAGCCCCAGCATTTT.

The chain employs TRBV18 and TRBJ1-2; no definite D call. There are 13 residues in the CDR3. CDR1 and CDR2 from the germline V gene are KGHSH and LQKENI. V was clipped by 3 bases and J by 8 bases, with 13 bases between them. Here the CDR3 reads CASSPISSEGYTF. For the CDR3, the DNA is TGTGCCAGCTCACCCATCTCCTCTGAGGGCTACACCTTC.